Below are 32 T cell receptor beta chains sequenced from a single sample in a study of long-term antiretroviral therapy in people with HIV. Version v3.0 of the immunoSEQ assay ran at survey level. Some clones are missing from TCRdb's copy, which holds only in-frame ones; the method was immunoSEQ multiplex PCR. Of around 8,000 clones listed, around 80% are singletons. The specimen was unsorted PBMCs, collected 0.1 years after starting antiretroviral therapy. These receptors were taken from a middle-aged man with HIV.

This clone appeared once. The chain couples TRBV7-2 to TRBJ2-7; TRBD1 matches at 7 bases. The CDR3 length is 13 residues. The germline V gene encodes CDR1 SGHTA and CDR2 FQGNSA. V lost 3 bases and J lost 5; bases outside the gene matches: 4. CDR3: CASSLDRTDEQYF. The CDR3 DNA sequence: TGTGCCAGCAGCTTGGACAGGACCGACGAGCAGTACTTC.

The chain has TRBV5-1 and TRBJ1-6; no clear D gene. The germline CDR1 and CDR2 sequences are SGHRS and YFSETQ. The CDR3 has 19 amino acids. Trimming took 2 bases from V and 0 from J, leaving 18 bases between them. The CDR3 DNA follows: TGCGCCAGCAGCTTCCTTGGAAGGTGGGATAGCTCCTATAATTCACCCCTCCACTTT. It codes for CASSFLGRWDSSYNSPLHF.

This clone showed up just once. V usage is TRBV27 and J usage is TRBJ2-7; perhaps TRBD1 as D (7 bases). Trimming removed 0 bases from V and 2 bases from J, with 11 bases in between. CDR3 length: 15 amino acids. Germline V CDR1 and CDR2: MNHEY, SMNVEV (reference sequence). Written as DNA, the CDR3 is TGTGCCAGCAGTTTATCGACAGGGAGGACCTACGAGCAGTACTTC. Translation gives CASSLSTGRTYEQYF.

By frequency in the sample, this clone is large. The chain joins TRBV13 to TRBJ2-7; D remains ambiguous. Looked up from germline, CDR1 is PRHDT and CDR2 is FYEKMQ (reference sequence). The CDR3 totals 12 residues. V lost 0 bases, J lost 4 bases, and 4 bases lay in between. CDR3 sequence (DNA): TGTGCCAGCAGCTTAGGGCAGTACGAGCAGTACTTC. Encoded protein: CASSLGQYEQYF.

The rearrangement uses TRBV13 and TRBJ1-2; 11 nucleotides line up with TRBD1. Germline-derived CDR1 and CDR2 are PRHDT and FYEKMQ (reference sequence). V trimming: 5 bases; J trimming: 7 bases; junction bases outside the gene matches: 6. This CDR3 comprises 14 residues. The CDR3 nucleotides are TGTGCCAGCAGCCCGGACAGGGGGCGTGGTGGCTACACCTTC. It specifies CASSPDRGRGGYTF. Drawing the rest from reference TRBV13 and TRBJ1-2, the complete variable domain is AAGVIQSPRHLIKEKRETATLKCYPIPRHDTVYWYQQGPGQDPQFLISFYEKMQSDKGSIPDRFSAQQFSDYHSELNMSSLELGDSALYFCASSPDRGRGGYTFGSGTRLTVV.

V is TRBV6-5 and J is TRBJ1-2; D ambiguous. Germline V gives CDR1 MNHEY, CDR2 SVGAGI. The V gene lost 0 bases and the J gene lost 8 bases, with 10 bases spanning the gap. CDR3 length equals 13 residues. The CDR3 DNA reads TGTGCCAGCAGTTACTCTGAGGTCGGGGGCTACACCTTC. This sequence encodes CASSYSEVGGYTF.

This clone was recorded only once. V gene TRBV5-1 combines with J gene TRBJ2-7, with TRBD1 matching over 12 bases. V was pared by 7 bases and J by 7 bases, with 9 bases of the junction left unmatched. This CDR3 contains 14 residues. CDR1 and CDR2 (germline): SGHRS, YFSETQ. CDR3 region: CASGGGQGAGEQYF. DNA of the CDR3: TGCGCCAGCGGAGGGGGACAGGGGGCGGGAGAGCAGTACTTC. The variable domain in full, with the rest retrieved from reference TRBV5-1 and TRBJ2-7, is KAGVTQTPRYLIKTRGQQVTLSCSPISGHRSVSWYQQTPGQGLQFLFEYFSETQRNKGNFPGRFSGRQFSNSRSEMNVSTLELGDSALYLCASGGGQGAGEQYFGPGTRLTVT.

The chain is built from TRBV9 and TRBJ1-1; D may be TRBD1 (5 bases). The germline V gene has CDR1 SGDLS and CDR2 YYNGEE. V was shortened by 0 bases and J by 3 bases, with 12 bases between the two germline ends. The CDR3 runs to 15 residues. DNA for the CDR3: TGTGCCAGCAGCGTAGCAGGCAGGGTCGACACTGAAGCTTTCTTT. Translation gives CASSVAGRVDTEAFF.

This chain joins TRBV5-4 and TRBJ2-3; no firm D call. Per germline, CDR1 SGHNT and CDR2 YYREEE (reference sequence). With 5 bases removed from V and 1 base from J, the gap between germline ends came to 11 bases. The CDR3 covers 14 residues. Written as DNA, the CDR3 is TGTGCCAGCAGTATTGTGGCAGGCACAGATACGCAGTATTTT. It specifies CASSIVAGTDTQYF.

The rearrangement joins TRBV27 to TRBJ2-7; 7 bases map to TRBD1. Germline values: CDR1 MNHEY, CDR2 SMNVEV (reference sequence). The CDR3 sequence is 14 residues long. The ends lost 4 bases at V and 4 bases at J; junction bases unmatched: 7. CDR3 DNA sequence: TGTGCCAGCAGTTCAGAGGGACAGACGTACGAGCAGTACTTC. Translating it yields CASSSEGQTYEQYF.

The CDR3 DNA follows: TGTGCCAGCAGCTTAAACACAGGTGTTAACACTGAAGCTTTCTTT. Translation gives CASSLNTGVNTEAFF. The chain is built from TRBV7-8 and TRBJ1-1, with D possibly being TRBD1 (5 bases). The CDR3 spans 15 residues. Germline V gene sequence: CDR1 SGHVS, CDR2 FQNEAQ. V lost 2 bases, J lost 2 bases, and 12 bases lay in between.

This clone was seen just once. The V call is TRBV11-2, the J call TRBJ1-4; no definite D call. Trimming took off 5 bases at V and 7 bases at J, with 23 bases between the two ends. The germline gives CDR1 SGHAT, CDR2 FQNNGV. The CDR3 is 17 residues long. The CDR3 nucleotides are TGTGCCAGCAGCCCCGATTGGGGAACAGTTAGGAGTGAAAAACTGTTTTTT. Encoded protein: CASSPDWGTVRSEKLFF.

The genes are TRBV5-1 and TRBJ1-6, with D possibly TRBD1 on 5 matching bases. Germline CDR1 and CDR2: SGHRS and YFSETQ. Trimming removed 6 bases from V and 7 bases from J, with 11 bases in between. CDR3 length: 13 residues. The DNA of the CDR3 is TGCGCCAGCAACGATGGGGGGAATTCACCCCTCCACTTT. It specifies CASNDGGNSPLHF.

With regard to this clone: A read error may produce the germline difference seen at one junction end. V usage is TRBV7-2 and J usage is TRBJ2-7; 13 nucleotides line up with TRBD2. Germline V gene lookup returns CDR1 SGHTA and CDR2 FQGNSA. The CDR3 is 13 amino acids. In DNA, the CDR3 is TGTGCCAGCAGCCAAACTAGCGGGGGGGAGGGGGACTTC. Translation gives CASSQTSGGEGDF.

The chain carries TRBV27 and TRBJ1-1; perhaps TRBD1 as D (5 bases). V gave up 0 bases and J gave up 4 bases, with 12 bases separating them. The CDR3 length is 15 residues. The V gene's germline CDR1 is MNHEY and CDR2 SMNVEV (reference sequence). In nucleotides, the CDR3 is TGTGCCAGCAGTTTATCGAGTATGGGGGGCACTGAAGCTTTCTTT. It encodes CASSLSSMGGTEAFF.

The chain uses TRBV10-3 and TRBJ1-2, with no clear D. The V gene lost 0 bases and the J gene lost 1 base, with 6 bases spanning the gap. Germline CDR1 reads ENHRY; CDR2 reads SYGVKD. CDR3 size: 14 residues. The CDR3 region has the DNA TGTGCCATCAGTGAGTCGGGAGTTAACTATGGCTACACCTTC. It is translated as CAISESGVNYGYTF.

The chain joins TRBV30 to TRBJ1-5; 9 bases fit TRBD1. This CDR3 is built from 16 residues. J lost 3 bases, V lost 2 bases, and 8 bases had no gene match. Germline loops: CDR1 GTSNPN, CDR2 SVGIG (reference sequence). Here the CDR3 reads CAWSHPGTGYNQPQHF. In nucleotides, the CDR3 is TGTGCCTGGAGTCACCCCGGGACAGGGTACAATCAGCCCCAGCATTTT.

The V gene is TRBV7-2, the J gene TRBJ1-4; no firm D call. Trimming pared 4 bases from V and 7 bases from J, leaving 10 bases between. This CDR3 is 13 amino acids long. Looked up from germline, CDR1 is SGHTA and CDR2 is FQGNSA. Here the CDR3 reads CASSSGPAEKLFF. The CDR3 DNA reads as TGTGCCAGCAGCTCAGGTCCGGCTGAAAAACTGTTTTTT.

The chain employs TRBV18 and TRBJ2-1; perhaps D is TRBD1 or TRBD2 (6 bases each). V was shortened by 2 bases and J by 5 bases, with 10 bases between the two germline ends. The CDR3 is made up of 14 amino acids. CDR1 is KGHSH, CDR2 LQKENI, per germline. DNA for the CDR3: TGTGCCAGCTCACCATGGGGGGCCGACAATGAGCAGTTCTTC. It encodes CASSPWGADNEQFF.

CDR3 sequence: CASTPQGARAGELFF. The DNA of the CDR3 is TGTGCCAGCACCCCACAGGGGGCGAGGGCCGGGGAGCTGTTTTTT. V gene TRBV7-9 combines with J gene TRBJ2-2; 9 bases fit TRBD1. Unmatched junction bases numbered 9, after V lost 7 bases and J lost 6 bases. The CDR3 length is 15 residues. Germline V CDR1 and CDR2: SEHNR, FQNEAQ (reference sequence).

The chain is built from TRBV6-6 and TRBJ2-7; TRBD1 might be the D (6 bases). Germline assignment: CDR1 MNHNY and CDR2 SVGAGI (reference sequence). This CDR3 contains 15 residues. Trimming took off 0 bases at V and 5 bases at J, with 14 bases between the two ends. Here the CDR3 reads CASSYSRQGSNEQYF. In DNA form, the CDR3 reads TGTGCCAGCAGTTACTCGAGGCAGGGGAGCAACGAGCAGTACTTC.

The chain employs TRBV7-9 and TRBJ2-3; 14 positions agree with TRBD2. Looked up from germline, CDR1 is SEHNR and CDR2 is FQNEAQ (reference sequence). The CDR3 has 19 residues. The ends lost 5 bases at V and 3 bases at J; junction bases unmatched: 13. CDR3 sequence reads: CASSPLELGLAGGTDTQYF. As DNA, the CDR3 is TGTGCCAGCAGCCCCCTAGAACTAGGACTAGCGGGGGGAACAGATACGCAGTATTTT. Using reference TRBV7-9 and TRBJ2-3 for the parts outside the CDR3, the full variable domain is DTGVSQNPRHKITKRGQNVTFRCDPISEHNRLYWYRQTLGQGPEFLTYFQNEAQLEKSRLLSDRFSAERPKGSFSTLEIQRTEQGDSAMYLCASSPLELGLAGGTDTQYFGPGTRLTVL.

This clone was seen a single time. This chain connects TRBV4-3 to TRBJ2-3, with D unresolved. CDR1 and CDR2 from the germline V gene are LGHNA and YSLEER. Trimming removed 0 bases from V and 0 bases from J, with 10 bases in between. This CDR3 comprises 16 residues. CDR3 DNA sequence: TGCGCCAGCAGCCAAGATGGCAGATCAAGCACAGATACGCAGTATTTT. This gives the protein CASSQDGRSSTDTQYF.

This rearrangement joins TRBV6-5 to TRBJ1-3; 8 positions agree with TRBD1. The J segment lost 0 bases and the V segment lost 6 bases, leaving 4 bases of the junction unmatched. In germline, CDR1 is MNHEY, CDR2 SVGAGI. The CDR3 totals 15 residues. The CDR3 spells CASRIGQGSGNTIYF. The CDR3 bases are TGTGCCAGCAGAATAGGACAGGGCTCTGGAAACACCATATATTTT.

Concerning this clone itself: The same CDR3 arises from other DNA sequences in this sample as well. The chain uses TRBV5-5 and TRBJ2-7; D not resolved. V dropped 0 bases and J dropped 3 bases, with 10 bases sitting between them. The CDR3 has 14 residues. Per the germline V gene, CDR1 is SGHKS and CDR2 is YYEKEE (reference sequence). The chain's CDR3 is CASSLEAGFYEQYF. CDR3 nucleotides: TGTGCCAGCAGCTTGGAAGCAGGATTCTACGAGCAGTACTTC. The entire variable domain, with the rest obtained from reference TRBV5-5 and TRBJ2-7, is as follows: DAGVTQSPTHLIKTRGQQVTLRCSPISGHKSVSWYQQVLGQGPQFIFQYYEKEERGRGNFPDRFSARQFPNYSSELNVNALLLGDSALYLCASSLEAGFYEQYFGPGTRLTVT.

This chain uses TRBV5-1 with TRBJ1-4; no definite D call. Trimming took 5 bases from V and 0 from J, leaving 5 bases between them. The germline CDR1 and CDR2 sequences are SGHRS and YFSETQ. The CDR3 extends over 13 amino acids. The CDR3 DNA is TGCGCCAGCAGGAAAGCAACTAATGAAAAACTGTTTTTT. Encoded protein: CASRKATNEKLFF.

The chain links TRBV19 to TRBJ2-5; D perhaps matches TRBD1 (5 bases). Deletions cut 0 bases from V and 5 bases from J, with 13 bases between. CDR1 is LNHDA, CDR2 SQIVND, per germline (reference sequence). The length of the CDR3 is 15 residues. The CDR3 region is CASSIDLNRPETQYF. The CDR3 region has the DNA TGTGCCAGTAGTATAGATCTGAACAGGCCGGAGACCCAGTACTTC.

This chain joins TRBV2 and TRBJ1-4; no firm D call. The germline CDR1 and CDR2 sequences are SNHLY and FYNNEI. V dropped 8 bases and J dropped 8 bases, with 21 bases sitting between them. The CDR3 contains 15 residues. As DNA, the CDR3 is TGTGCCAGCTCGCCAGTTCCGACGGGTAGGGAAAAACTGTTTTTT. Translating gives CASSPVPTGREKLFF.

Details on this clone: In the same sample, other DNA sequences code for this CDR3. The rearrangement joins TRBV6-5 to TRBJ2-1, with 10 nucleotides matching TRBD2. CDR1 and CDR2 (germline): MNHEY, SVGAGI. V trimming: 6 bases; J trimming: 7 bases; junction bases outside the gene matches: 9. The CDR3 totals 15 residues. The CDR3 sequence is CASSPSGGAYNEQFF. The DNA of the CDR3 is TGTGCCAGCAGCCCCAGCGGGGGGGCTTATAATGAGCAGTTCTTC.

The rearrangement joins TRBV5-6 to TRBJ1-6; maybe TRBD1 (6 bases). The CDR3 consists of 19 residues. CDR1 SGHDT and CDR2 YYEEEE come from the germline V gene. V lost 4 bases, J lost 5 bases, and 25 bases lay in between. The CDR3 DNA reads TGTGCCAGCAGCCTTCGCTCTTTCTCAGTACAGGGTCATAATTCACCCCTCCACTTT. Translated: CASSLRSFSVQGHNSPLHF.

The DNA of the CDR3 is TGCGCCAGCAGCCAAACCGGGCAGGGACACTATGGCTACACCTTC. Residues: CASSQTGQGHYGYTF. The chain has TRBV4-3 and TRBJ1-2; D perhaps matches TRBD1 (5 bases). Germline V gives CDR1 LGHNA, CDR2 YSLEER. V lost 2 bases and J lost 3, with 13 bases in between. CDR3 length: 15 amino acids.

CDR3 loop: CASRLTGSSYNEQFF. For the CDR3, the DNA is TGTGCCAGCAGGTTAACAGGGAGCTCCTACAATGAGCAGTTCTTC. The rearrangement uses TRBV6-5 and TRBJ2-1, with D possibly matching TRBD1 (6 bases). The V end was cut by 6 bases, the J end by 0 bases, with 12 bases between. Germline values: CDR1 MNHEY, CDR2 SVGAGI. The CDR3 covers 15 residues.